One and the same sample provided the 7 T cell receptor beta chains below, sequenced in a study of cytomegalovirus exposure and HLA in healthy donors. Both 60 Vbeta primers and 13 Jbeta primers went into the PCR. Repertoires were generated with immunoSEQ multiplex PCR, while TCRdb's copy carries only in-frame clones and drops some. The data show more than 85,000 clones, 84% seen once. The specimen was PBMCs. The receptors come from a woman between 18 and 29 years old in good health and CMV-seronegative.

CDR3 amino acids: CASSVRAGGARGEQFF. For the CDR3, the DNA is TGTGCCAGCAGCGTACGAGCCGGGGGAGCCCGGGGTGAGCAGTTCTTC. The chain employs TRBV9 and TRBJ2-1; D might be TRBD2 (6 bases). CDR3 length equals 16 residues. Germline CDR1 reads SGDLS; CDR2 reads YYNGEE. V dropped 1 base and J dropped 9 bases, with 20 bases sitting between them.

This clone was detected only a few times. The chain has TRBV7-9 and TRBJ1-1, with TRBD1 matching over 7 bases. This CDR3 spans 14 amino acids. Germline loops: CDR1 SEHNR, CDR2 FQNEAQ (reference sequence). V lost 5 bases and J lost 0; bases outside the gene matches: 3. The DNA for the CDR3 is TGTGCCAGCAGCAACAGGGGCGTGAACACTGAAGCTTTCTTT. Translating gives CASSNRGVNTEAFF.

This clone showed up just once. The chain links TRBV5-4 to TRBJ1-1; D unresolved. Deletions cut 2 bases from V and 1 base from J, with 9 bases between. CDR1 and CDR2 (germline): SGHNT, YYREEE (reference sequence). The CDR3 is 14 residues long. CDR3 region: CASSLRLKNTEAFF. CDR3 bases: TGTGCCAGCAGCTTACGACTGAAGAACACTGAAGCTTTCTTT. The complete variable domain, with remaining parts taken from reference TRBV5-4 and TRBJ1-1, reads ETGVTQSPTHLIKTRGQQVTLRCSSQSGHNTVSWYQQALGQGPQFIFQYYREEENGRGNFPPRFSGLQFPNYSSELNVNALELDDSALYLCASSLRLKNTEAFFGQGTRLTVV.

This sequence joins TRBV7-9 and TRBJ2-7; D is uncertain. CDR3 size: 14 residues. Deletions cut 6 bases from V and 6 bases from J, with 18 bases between. Per germline, CDR1 SEHNR and CDR2 FQNEAQ (reference sequence). This CDR3 is CASSHISANGEQYF. The CDR3 nucleotides are TGTGCCAGCAGTCATATATCCGCTAATGGCGAGCAGTACTTC.

The chain carries TRBV4-2 and TRBJ2-3, with TRBD2 identical over 9 bases. Trimming cost V 0 bases and J 4 bases; bases outside gene matches: 11. The germline V gene encodes CDR1 LGHNA and CDR2 YNFKEQ. The CDR3 runs to 18 residues. CDR3 protein: CASSQDLIASGVADTQYF. CDR3 DNA sequence: TGTGCCAGCAGCCAAGATTTGATCGCTAGCGGGGTCGCAGATACGCAGTATTTT.

The J gene is TRBJ2-7, the V gene TRBV30; D is ambiguous. Trimming took 0 bases from V and 3 from J, leaving 6 bases between them. The CDR3 has 12 residues. Germline lookup yields CDR1 GTSNPN and CDR2 SVGIG (reference sequence). CDR3 sequence reads: CAWSVASYEQYF. Here the CDR3 DNA reads TGTGCCTGGAGTGTGGCTAGCTACGAGCAGTACTTC.

The V call is TRBV7-9, the J call TRBJ2-7, with TRBD2 as a possible D gene (6 bases). V was pared by 5 bases and J by 6 bases, with 17 bases between. Germline-derived CDR1 and CDR2 are SEHNR and FQNEAQ (reference sequence). The length of the CDR3 is 14 residues. CDR3 DNA sequence: TGTGCCAGCAGCCGTACCGGGACTCCCTCCGAGCAGTACTTC. Its translation is CASSRTGTPSEQYF.